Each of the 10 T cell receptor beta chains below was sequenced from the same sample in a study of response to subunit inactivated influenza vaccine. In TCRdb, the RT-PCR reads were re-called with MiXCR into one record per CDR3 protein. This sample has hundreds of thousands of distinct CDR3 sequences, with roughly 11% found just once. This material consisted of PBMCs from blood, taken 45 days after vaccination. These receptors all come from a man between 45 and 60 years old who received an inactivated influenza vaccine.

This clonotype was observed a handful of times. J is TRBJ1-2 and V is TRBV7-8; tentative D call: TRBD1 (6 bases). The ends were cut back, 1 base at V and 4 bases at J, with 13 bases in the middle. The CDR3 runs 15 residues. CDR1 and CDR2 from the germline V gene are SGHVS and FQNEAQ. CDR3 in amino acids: CASSLVVGGSYGYTF. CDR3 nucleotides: TGTGCCAGCAGCTTAGTGGTAGGGGGAAGCTATGGCTACACCTTC.

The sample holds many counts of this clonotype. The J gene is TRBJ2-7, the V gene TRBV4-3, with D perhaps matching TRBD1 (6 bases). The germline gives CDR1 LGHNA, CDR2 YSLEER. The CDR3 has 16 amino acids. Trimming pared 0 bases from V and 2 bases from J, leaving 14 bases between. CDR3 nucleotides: TGCGCCAGCAGCCAAGAAGGCAACAGGGCTCCCTACGAGCAGTACTTC. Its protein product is CASSQEGNRAPYEQYF.

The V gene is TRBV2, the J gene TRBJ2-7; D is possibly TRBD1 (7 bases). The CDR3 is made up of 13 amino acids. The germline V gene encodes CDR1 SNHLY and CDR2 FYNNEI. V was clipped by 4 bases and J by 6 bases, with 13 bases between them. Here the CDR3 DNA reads TGTGCCAGCAGTGGACAGGGAGGCTCCGAGCAGTACTTC. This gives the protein CASSGQGGSEQYF.

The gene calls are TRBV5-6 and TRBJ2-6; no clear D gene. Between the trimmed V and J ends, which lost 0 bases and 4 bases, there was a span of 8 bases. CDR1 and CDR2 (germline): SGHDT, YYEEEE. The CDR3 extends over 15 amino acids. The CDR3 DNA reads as TGTGCCAGCAGCTTGGGGCTGTCGGGGGCCAACGTCCTGACTTTC. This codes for CASSLGLSGANVLTF. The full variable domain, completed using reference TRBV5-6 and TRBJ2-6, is DAGVTQSPTHLIKTRGQQVTLRCSPKSGHDTVSWYQQALGQGPQFIFQYYEEEERQRGNFPDRFSGHQFPNYSSELNVNALLLGDSALYLCASSLGLSGANVLTFGAGSRLTVL.

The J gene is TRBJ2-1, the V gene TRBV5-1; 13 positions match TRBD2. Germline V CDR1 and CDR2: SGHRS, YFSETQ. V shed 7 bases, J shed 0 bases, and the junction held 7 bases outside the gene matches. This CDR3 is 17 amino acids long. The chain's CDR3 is CASGTSGTENSYNEQFF. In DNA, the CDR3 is TGCGCCAGCGGGACTAGCGGGACTGAAAACTCCTACAATGAGCAGTTCTTC.

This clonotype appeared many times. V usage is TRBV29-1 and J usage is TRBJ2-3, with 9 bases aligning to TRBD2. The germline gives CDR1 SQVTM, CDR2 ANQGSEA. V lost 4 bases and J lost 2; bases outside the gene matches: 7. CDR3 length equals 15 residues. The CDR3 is CSVGPSGRFTDTQYF. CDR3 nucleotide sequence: TGCAGCGTTGGGCCCAGCGGGAGGTTCACAGATACGCAGTATTTT.

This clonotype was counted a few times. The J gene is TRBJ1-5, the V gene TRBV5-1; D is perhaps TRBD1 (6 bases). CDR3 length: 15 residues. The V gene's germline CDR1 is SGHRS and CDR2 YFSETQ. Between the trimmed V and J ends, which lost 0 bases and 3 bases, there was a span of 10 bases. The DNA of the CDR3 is TGCGCCAGCAGCTTGGGGACAGCGTTCAATCAGCCCCAGCATTTT. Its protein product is CASSLGTAFNQPQHF.

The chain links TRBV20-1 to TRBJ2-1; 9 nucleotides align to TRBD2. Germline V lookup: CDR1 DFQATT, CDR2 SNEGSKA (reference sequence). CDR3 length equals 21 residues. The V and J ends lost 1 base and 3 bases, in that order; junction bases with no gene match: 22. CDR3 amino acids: CSARAITSGSGRASDYNEQFF. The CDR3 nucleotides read TGCAGTGCTAGAGCCATCACTAGCGGGTCCGGGAGGGCCTCGGACTACAATGAGCAGTTCTTC.

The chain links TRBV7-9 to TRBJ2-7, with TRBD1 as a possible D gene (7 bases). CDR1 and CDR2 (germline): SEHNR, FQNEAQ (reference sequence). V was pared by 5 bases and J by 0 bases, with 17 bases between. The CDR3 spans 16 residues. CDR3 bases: TGTGCCAGCAGCCGTTTGGCGGGACAGAGCTCCTACGAGCAGTACTTC. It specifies CASSRLAGQSSYEQYF.

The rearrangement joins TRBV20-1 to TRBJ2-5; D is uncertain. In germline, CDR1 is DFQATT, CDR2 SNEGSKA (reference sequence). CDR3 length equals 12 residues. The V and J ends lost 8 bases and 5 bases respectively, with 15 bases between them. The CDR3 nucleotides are TGCAGTTCTGGCAGGCTGATGGAGACCCAGTACTTC. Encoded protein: CSSGRLMETQYF.